The 5 T cell receptor beta chains reported below all come from one sample, sequenced in a study of beta chain features in type 1 diabetes. Study-level points and caveats: TCRB CDR3s from Type 1 diabetes patients were moderately but significantly shorter in all four CD4+ subsets.

Their cognate antigens are unknown. Sequencing targeted expressed TCRB transcripts, as all isolated RNA had been reverse transcribed. This table comes from immunoSEQ multiplex PCR, and its TCRdb copy is limited to in-frame clones, with some not included. The sample includes more than 300,000 clones, 10% to 15% of them seen just once. Sequenced: naive CD4+ T cells from blood. All receptors come from a young woman with type 1 diabetes.

This sequence joins TRBV7-2 and TRBJ1-2; 8 bases are a match to TRBD1. The CDR3 length is 14 residues. V shed 5 bases and J 4 bases; nucleotides not matched to a gene: 6. Germline CDR1 and CDR2: SGHTA and FQGNSA. As DNA, the CDR3 is TGTGCCAGCAGCCCTGGACAGGGAGGCTATGGCTACACCTTC. As protein: CASSPGQGGYGYTF.

This clone was picked up a small number of times. The chain couples TRBV7-2 to TRBJ2-7; tentative D call: TRBD1 (6 bases). In germline, CDR1 is SGHTA, CDR2 FQGNSA. Deletions cut 4 bases from V and 4 bases from J, with 11 bases between. The CDR3 extends over 13 amino acids. CDR3 protein: CASSYNRVYEQYF. The CDR3 nucleotides are TGTGCCAGCAGCTACAACAGGGTTTACGAGCAGTACTTC.

The chain couples TRBV9 to TRBJ1-5; the D is unclear. The CDR3 extends over 15 amino acids. CDR1 and CDR2 from the germline V gene are SGDLS and YYNGEE. V lost 0 bases and J 5 bases, leaving 12 bases between the germline ends. The CDR3, as DNA: TGTGCCAGCAGCGTAGGAGTCACAGAAGATCAGCCCCAGCATTTT. Translating gives CASSVGVTEDQPQHF.

The gene calls are TRBV30 and TRBJ2-1; TRBD2 aligns across 15 bases. Trimming took 2 bases from V and 8 from J; bases not matched to a gene: 10. The germline gives CDR1 GTSNPN, CDR2 SVGIG (reference sequence). The CDR3 loop spans 17 amino acids. This chain's CDR3 is CAWSRSWTSGRADEQFF. For the CDR3, the DNA is TGTGCCTGGAGTAGGAGCTGGACTAGCGGGAGGGCCGATGAGCAGTTCTTC.

J is TRBJ1-2 and V is TRBV29-1, with a tentative D call TRBD1 (6 bases). Germline V gene lookup returns CDR1 SQVTM and CDR2 ANQGSEA. Trimming stripped 7 bases from V and 2 bases from J, with 14 bases between. The CDR3 consists of 13 residues. This CDR3 is CSANKGDNYGYTF. In nucleotides, the CDR3 is TGCAGCGCCAACAAGGGGGACAACTATGGCTACACCTTC.